The 14 T cell receptor beta chains below all came from one sample that was sequenced in a study of blood T cells in healthy people across ages. A second PCR of about 6 to 11 cycles used a sample-barcoded 5' primer and a J-beta primer mix. TCRdb recomputed calls from the 5' RACE reads with MiXCR, one row per CDR3 protein. Altogether 650,000 to 1,000,000 distinct CDR3 sequences are present, about 34% being singletons, with the ten largest covering roughly 13%. The sequenced sample was blood. The receptor source for this set is a man between 18 and 29 years old in good health.

The gene calls are TRBV6-2 or TRBV6-3 and TRBJ1-2, with a weak D call TRBD1 (6 bases). V was cut by 5 bases and J by 4 bases, with 14 bases left in between. The CDR3 spans 14 residues. Germline loops: CDR1 MNHEY, CDR2 SVGEGT. The CDR3 is CASSAGTPVYGYTF. For the CDR3, the DNA is TGTGCCAGCAGTGCCGGGACACCAGTCTATGGCTACACCTTC.

This clonotype was found a few times. The chain couples TRBV2 to TRBJ2-1; 9 bases are shared with TRBD1. This CDR3 spans 16 amino acids. The trim removed 7 bases at V and 7 bases at J, leaving 14 bases unmatched. The germline V gene has CDR1 SNHLY and CDR2 FYNNEI. CDR3 nucleotide sequence: TGTGCCAGCACCGAACAGACAGGGGGTGCGGTAAATGAGCAGTTCTTC. Translation gives CASTEQTGGAVNEQFF.

A few counts support this clonotype. The rearrangement uses TRBV12-3 or TRBV12-4 and TRBJ2-3, with unresolved D. The CDR3 covers 13 residues. With 7 bases removed from V and 4 bases from J, the gap between germline ends came to 12 bases. DNA for the CDR3: TGTGCCAGCACCCGGCTTCGCGCAGATACGCAGTATTTT. This codes for CASTRLRADTQYF.

Details on this clonotype: Relative to the germline gene, one junction end is altered; a read error may explain this. The chain links TRBV29-1 to TRBJ1-3; TRBD1 agrees at 7 bases. CDR3 size: 16 residues. Germline CDR1 SQVTM, CDR2 ANQGSEA. Here the CDR3 DNA reads TGCAGCGCCGAAGGCAGGGGGGGACTCTCTGGAGACACCATATATTTT. Translation: CSAEGRGGLSGDTIYF.

This chain connects TRBV6-6 to TRBJ1-6; no clear D gene. The V gene's germline CDR1 is MNHNY and CDR2 SVGAGI (reference sequence). Trimming took 6 bases from V and 9 from J, leaving 15 bases between them. The CDR3 extends over 14 amino acids. CDR3: CASSQLVPGSPLHF. In nucleotides, the CDR3 is TGTGCCAGCAGCCAGCTTGTCCCTGGTTCACCCCTCCACTTT.

This clonotype occurred many times. This sequence joins TRBV20-1 and TRBJ2-1; 8 positions match TRBD1. The V and J ends lost 5 bases and 9 bases, in that order; junction bases with no gene match: 18. Germline-derived CDR1 and CDR2 are DFQATT and SNEGSKA (reference sequence). This CDR3 spans 16 amino acids. DNA of the CDR3: TGCAGTGCTGCTAGACCCTCAGGACAGGGTGCAAGTGAGCAGTTCTTC. It codes for CSAARPSGQGASEQFF.

A note on this clonotype: This may stem from a read error, because a much larger clone lies one nucleotide away. This chain connects TRBV7-9 to TRBJ2-5; D remains unclear. In germline, CDR1 is SEHNR, CDR2 FQNEAQ (reference sequence). Trimming removed 0 bases from V and 11 bases from J, with 16 bases in between. The CDR3 covers 14 residues. The CDR3 sequence: CASSLAVVNNEQYF. The CDR3 nucleotides are TGTGCCAGCAGCTTAGCGGTAGTCAACAATGAGCAGTACTTC.

As DNA, the CDR3 is TGTGCCAGCAGTGCCATGACAGGTGGCATTCAGTACTTC. Protein: CASSAMTGGIQYF. J is TRBJ2-4 and V is TRBV2; D possibly corresponds to TRBD1 (6 bases). CDR1 is SNHLY, CDR2 FYNNEI, per germline. Trimming shortened V by 4 bases and J by 9 bases, and 13 bases separated the two germline ends. This CDR3 spans 13 amino acids. The full variable domain, its missing parts supplied by reference TRBV2 and TRBJ2-4, is EPEVTQTPSHQVTQMGQEVILRCVPISNHLYFYWYRQILGQKVEFLVSFYNNEISEKSEIFDDQFSVERPDGSNFTLKIRSTKLEDSAMYFCASSAMTGGIQYFGAGTRLSVL.

In this sample, this clonotype turned up a few times. The genes are TRBV5-1 and TRBJ1-1; D possibly corresponds to TRBD1 (5 bases). CDR1 and CDR2 from the germline V gene are SGHRS and YFSETQ. V shed 5 bases and J shed 1 base, with 18 bases lying between them. This CDR3 comprises 16 residues. The CDR3: CASREGTLVGNTEAFF. DNA for the CDR3: TGCGCCAGCAGGGAGGGGACCCTCGTAGGGAACACTGAAGCTTTCTTT.

CDR3 amino acids: CASSTGQVNTQYF. In nucleotides, the CDR3 is TGTGCCAGCAGTACCGGACAGGTGAATACGCAGTATTTT. V usage is TRBV12-3 or TRBV12-4 and J usage is TRBJ2-3; 7 bases align to TRBD1. With 5 bases clipped from V and 7 bases from J, the junction kept 6 bases outside the gene matches. This CDR3 contains 13 residues.

The chain is built from TRBV6-5 and TRBJ2-3, with 10 positions matching TRBD2. The CDR3 covers 16 residues. Germline V lookup: CDR1 MNHEY, CDR2 SVGAGI. J lost 0 bases, V lost 6 bases, and 6 bases had no gene match. The CDR3 sequence is CASRIISGGSTDTQYF. CDR3 sequence (DNA): TGTGCCAGCAGAATTATTAGCGGGGGGAGCACAGATACGCAGTATTTT.

This chain links TRBV9 with TRBJ2-5; D possibly uses TRBD1 or TRBD2 (5 bases each). The germline gives CDR1 SGDLS, CDR2 YYNGEE. This CDR3 spans 15 amino acids. The V end was cut by 3 bases, the J end by 11 bases, with 23 bases between. As DNA, the CDR3 is TGTGCCAGCAGCGGGTCCGGGACGTCCGTCAATGAGCAGTACTTC. This codes for CASSGSGTSVNEQYF.

CDR3 amino acids: CASSRTGLYEQYF. The CDR3 DNA reads TGCGCCAGCAGCCGGACAGGTCTCTACGAGCAGTACTTC. This rearrangement joins TRBV5-1 to TRBJ2-7; 7 nucleotides agree with TRBD1. There are 13 residues in the CDR3. Looked up from germline, CDR1 is SGHRS and CDR2 is YFSETQ. After removal of 4 bases from V and 3 bases from J, the junction contained 4 bases not matched to a gene.

There are a few counts of this clonotype. V usage is TRBV4-1 and J usage is TRBJ1-6; D gene uncertain. CDR1 and CDR2 (germline): MGHRA, YSYEKL. V was cut by 0 bases and J by 4 bases, with 7 bases left in between. CDR3 length: 15 amino acids. CDR3 bases: TGCGCCAGCAGCCAAGACGGGATTTATAATTCACCCCTCCACTTT. Encoded protein: CASSQDGIYNSPLHF.